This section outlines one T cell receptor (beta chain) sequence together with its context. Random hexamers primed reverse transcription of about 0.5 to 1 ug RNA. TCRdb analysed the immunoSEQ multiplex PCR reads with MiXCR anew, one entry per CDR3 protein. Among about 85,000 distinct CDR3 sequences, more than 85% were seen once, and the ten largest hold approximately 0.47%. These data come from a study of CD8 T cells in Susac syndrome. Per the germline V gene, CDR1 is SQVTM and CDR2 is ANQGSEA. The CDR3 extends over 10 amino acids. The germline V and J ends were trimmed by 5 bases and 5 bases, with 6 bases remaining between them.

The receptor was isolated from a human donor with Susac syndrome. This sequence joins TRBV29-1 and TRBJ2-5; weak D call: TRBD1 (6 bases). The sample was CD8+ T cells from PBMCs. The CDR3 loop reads CSVTGETQYF. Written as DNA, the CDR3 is TGCAGCGTTACAGGGGAGACCCAGTACTTC.